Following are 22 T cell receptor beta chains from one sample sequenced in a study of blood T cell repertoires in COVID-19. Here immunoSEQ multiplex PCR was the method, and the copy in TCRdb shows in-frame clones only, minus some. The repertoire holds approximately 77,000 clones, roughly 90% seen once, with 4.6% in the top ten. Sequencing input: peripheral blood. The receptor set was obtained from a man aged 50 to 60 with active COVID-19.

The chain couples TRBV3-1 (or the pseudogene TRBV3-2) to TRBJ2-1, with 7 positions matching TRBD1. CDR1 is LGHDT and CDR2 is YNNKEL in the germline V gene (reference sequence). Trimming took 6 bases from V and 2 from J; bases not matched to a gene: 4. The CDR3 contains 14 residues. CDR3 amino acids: CASSYQGAYNEQFF. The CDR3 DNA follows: TGTGCCAGCAGTTACCAGGGGGCCTACAATGAGCAGTTCTTC.

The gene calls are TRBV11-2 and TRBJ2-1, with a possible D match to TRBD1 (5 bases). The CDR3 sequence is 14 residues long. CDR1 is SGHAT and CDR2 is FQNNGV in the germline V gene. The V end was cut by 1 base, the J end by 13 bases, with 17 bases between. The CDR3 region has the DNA TGTGCCAGCAGCTTAGTGGGGCCGCAACTGGGCCAGTTCTTC. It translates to CASSLVGPQLGQFF.

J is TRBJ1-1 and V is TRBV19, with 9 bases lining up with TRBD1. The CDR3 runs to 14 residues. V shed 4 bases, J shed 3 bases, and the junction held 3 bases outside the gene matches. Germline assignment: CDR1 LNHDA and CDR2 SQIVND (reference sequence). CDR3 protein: CASSTGQGHTEAFF. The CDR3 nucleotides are TGTGCCAGTAGTACGGGACAGGGCCACACTGAAGCTTTCTTT.

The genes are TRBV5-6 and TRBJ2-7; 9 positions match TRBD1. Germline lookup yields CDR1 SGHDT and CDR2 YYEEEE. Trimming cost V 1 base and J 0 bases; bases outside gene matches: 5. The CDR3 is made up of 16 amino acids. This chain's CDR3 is CASSLYWTGVSYEQYF. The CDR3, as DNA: TGTGCCAGCAGCTTGTATTGGACAGGGGTCTCCTACGAGCAGTACTTC.

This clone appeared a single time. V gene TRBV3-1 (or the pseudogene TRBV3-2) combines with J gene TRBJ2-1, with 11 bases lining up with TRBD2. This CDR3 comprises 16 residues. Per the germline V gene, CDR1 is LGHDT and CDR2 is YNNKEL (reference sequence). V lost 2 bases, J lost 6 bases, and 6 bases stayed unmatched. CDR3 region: CASSQLSTSGSNEQFF. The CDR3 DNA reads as TGTGCCAGCAGCCAATTATCCACTAGCGGGAGCAATGAGCAGTTCTTC.

This CDR3 is CASSPDYSQETQYF. The CDR3 coding sequence is TGTGCCAGCAGTCCCGACTATTCGCAAGAGACCCAGTACTTC. J is TRBJ2-5 and V is TRBV7-9; a possible D gene is TRBD2 (5 bases). The germline V gene has CDR1 SEHNR and CDR2 FQNEAQ (reference sequence). This CDR3 has 14 amino acids. Trimming removed 6 bases at V and 2 bases at J, with 13 bases between.

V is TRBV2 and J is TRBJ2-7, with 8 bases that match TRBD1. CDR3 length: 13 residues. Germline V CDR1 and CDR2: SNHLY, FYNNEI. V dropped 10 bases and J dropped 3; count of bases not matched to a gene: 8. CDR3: CAIVRDRGYEQYF. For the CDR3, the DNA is TGTGCCATCGTCCGAGACAGGGGCTACGAGCAGTACTTC.

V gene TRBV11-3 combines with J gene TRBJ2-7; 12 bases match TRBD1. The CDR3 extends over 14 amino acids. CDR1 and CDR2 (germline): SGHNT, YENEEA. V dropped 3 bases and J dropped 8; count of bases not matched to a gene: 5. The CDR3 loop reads CASSFPGQGAKQYF. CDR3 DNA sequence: TGTGCCAGCAGCTTTCCGGGACAGGGGGCGAAGCAGTACTTC.

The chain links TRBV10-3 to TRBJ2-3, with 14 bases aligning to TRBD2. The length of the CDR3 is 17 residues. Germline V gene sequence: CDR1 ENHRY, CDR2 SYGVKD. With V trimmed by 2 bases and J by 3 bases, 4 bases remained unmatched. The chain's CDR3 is CAISEGTSGSGTDTQYF. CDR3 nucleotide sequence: TGTGCCATCAGTGAGGGGACTAGCGGGAGTGGAACAGATACGCAGTATTTT.

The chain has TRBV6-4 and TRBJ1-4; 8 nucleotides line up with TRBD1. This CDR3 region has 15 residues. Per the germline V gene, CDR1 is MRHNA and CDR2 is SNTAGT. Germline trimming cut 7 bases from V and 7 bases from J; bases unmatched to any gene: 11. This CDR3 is CASIQARGRGEKLFF. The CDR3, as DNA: TGTGCCAGCATCCAAGCCAGGGGGCGCGGTGAAAAACTGTTTTTT.

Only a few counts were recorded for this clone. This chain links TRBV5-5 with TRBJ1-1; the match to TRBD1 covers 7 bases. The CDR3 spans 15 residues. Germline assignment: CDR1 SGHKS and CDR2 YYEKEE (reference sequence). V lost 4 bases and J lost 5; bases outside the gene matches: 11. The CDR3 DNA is TGTGCCAGCAGCGCCATGACAGGGCTAGTTACTGAAGCTTTCTTT. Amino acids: CASSAMTGLVTEAFF.

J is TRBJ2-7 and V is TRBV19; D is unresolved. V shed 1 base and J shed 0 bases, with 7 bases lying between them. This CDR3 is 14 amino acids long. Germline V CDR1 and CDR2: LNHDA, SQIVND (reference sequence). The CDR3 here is CASSIGQNSYEQYF. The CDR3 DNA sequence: TGTGCCAGTAGTATAGGTCAGAACTCCTACGAGCAGTACTTC.

Written as DNA, the CDR3 is TGTGCCAGCAGCTCCGGGACAGGGTTACTCGAGCAGTACTTC. This translates into CASSSGTGLLEQYF. The chain joins TRBV11-1 to TRBJ2-7; 9 nucleotides match TRBD1. The CDR3 extends over 14 amino acids. Germline V CDR1 and CDR2: SGHAT, FQDESV (reference sequence). Trimming cost V 4 bases and J 6 bases; bases outside gene matches: 7. The variable domain in full, completed from reference TRBV11-1 and TRBJ2-7, reads EAEVAQSPRYKITEKSQAVAFWCDPISGHATLYWYRQILGQGPELLVQFQDESVVDDSQLPKDRFSAERLKGVDSTLKIQPAELGDSAMYLCASSSGTGLLEQYFGPGTRLTVT.

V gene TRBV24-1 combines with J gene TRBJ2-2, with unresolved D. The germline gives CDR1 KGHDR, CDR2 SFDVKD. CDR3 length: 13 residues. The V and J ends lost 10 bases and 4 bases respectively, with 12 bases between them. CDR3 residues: CATEAYVTGELFF. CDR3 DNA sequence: TGTGCCACAGAGGCGTACGTCACCGGGGAGCTGTTTTTT.

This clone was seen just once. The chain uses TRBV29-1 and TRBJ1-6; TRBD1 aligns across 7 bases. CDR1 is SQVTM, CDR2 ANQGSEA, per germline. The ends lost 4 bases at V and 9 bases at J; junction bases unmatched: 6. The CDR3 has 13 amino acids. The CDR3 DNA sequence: TGCAGCGTTGCCGGGACAGAAGGTTCACCCCTCCACTTT. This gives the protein CSVAGTEGSPLHF.

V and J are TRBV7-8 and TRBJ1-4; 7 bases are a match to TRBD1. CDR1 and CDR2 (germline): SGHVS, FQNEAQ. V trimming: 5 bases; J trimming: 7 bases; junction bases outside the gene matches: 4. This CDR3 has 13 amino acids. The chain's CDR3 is CASSPQGTEKLFF. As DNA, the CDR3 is TGTGCCAGCAGCCCACAGGGGACTGAAAAACTGTTTTTT.

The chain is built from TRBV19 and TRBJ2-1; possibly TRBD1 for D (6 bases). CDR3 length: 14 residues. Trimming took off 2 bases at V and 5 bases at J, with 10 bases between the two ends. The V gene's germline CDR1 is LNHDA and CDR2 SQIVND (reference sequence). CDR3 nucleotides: TGTGCCAGTAGTATATTAGGGACAAACAATGAGCAGTTCTTC. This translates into CASSILGTNNEQFF.

The CDR3 loop is CASSHPYSNQPQHF. The DNA for the CDR3 is TGTGCCAGCAGTCACCCCTATAGCAATCAGCCCCAGCATTTT. This chain joins TRBV28 and TRBJ1-5; no clear D. CDR1 and CDR2 from the germline V gene are MDHEN and SYDVKM. This CDR3 spans 14 amino acids. With 5 bases removed from V and 0 bases from J, the gap between germline ends came to 8 bases. The full variable domain, with the rest looked up from reference TRBV28 and TRBJ1-5, is DVKVTQSSRYLVKRTGEKVFLECVQDMDHENMFWYRQDPGLGLRLIYFSYDVKMKEKGDIPEGYSVSREKKERFSLILESASTNQTSMYLCASSHPYSNQPQHFGDGTRLSIL.

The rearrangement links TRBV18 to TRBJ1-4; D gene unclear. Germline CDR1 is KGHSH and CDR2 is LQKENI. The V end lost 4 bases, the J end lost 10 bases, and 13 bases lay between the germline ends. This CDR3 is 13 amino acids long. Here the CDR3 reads CASSLGPAGKLFF. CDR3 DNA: TGTGCCAGCTCACTTGGGCCGGCCGGAAAACTGTTTTTT. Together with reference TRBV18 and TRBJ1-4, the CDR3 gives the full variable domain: NAGVMQNPRHLVRRRGQEARLRCSPMKGHSHVYWYRQLPEEGLKFMVYLQKENIIDESGMPKERFSAEFPKEGPSILRIQQVVRGDSAAYFCASSLGPAGKLFFGSGTQLSVL.

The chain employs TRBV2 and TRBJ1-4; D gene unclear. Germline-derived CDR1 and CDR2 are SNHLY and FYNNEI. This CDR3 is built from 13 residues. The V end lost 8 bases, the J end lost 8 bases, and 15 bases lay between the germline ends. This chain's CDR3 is CASGVGRREKLFF. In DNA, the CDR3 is TGTGCCAGCGGGGTGGGGAGGCGCGAAAAACTGTTTTTT.

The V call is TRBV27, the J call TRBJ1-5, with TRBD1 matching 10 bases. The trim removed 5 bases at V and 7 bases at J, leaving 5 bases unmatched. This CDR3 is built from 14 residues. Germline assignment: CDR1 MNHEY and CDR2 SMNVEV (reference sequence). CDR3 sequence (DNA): TGTGCCAGCAGTCCGACAGGGGGCTTCCAGCCCCAGCATTTT. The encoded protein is CASSPTGGFQPQHF.

The CDR3 here is CASSPGQGRGYEQYF. The DNA of the CDR3 is TGTGCCAGCAGCCCAGGACAGGGGAGAGGGTACGAGCAGTACTTC. The chain combines TRBV11-3 with TRBJ2-7; 9 nucleotides match TRBD1. The CDR3 extends over 15 amino acids. Germline V gives CDR1 SGHNT, CDR2 YENEEA. J gave up 4 bases and V 5 bases, and 9 bases lay outside the gene matches.